Listed here are 14 T cell receptor beta chains from one sample, sequenced in a study of T-cell reconstitution after alpha-beta-depleted transplantation in children. Preparation of the TCRbeta library was carried out with unique molecular identifiers. TCRdb independently ran MiXCR on the PCR reads; one entry per CDR3 protein. The sample shows approximately 15,000 distinct CDR3 sequences, approximately 5.1% of them seen only once. Sequences were derived from PBMCs, sampled before TCRalphabeta/CD19-depleted stem cell transplant. These receptors were obtained from a boy between 10 and 17 years old with acute lymphoblastic leukemia, due to receive a stem cell transplant.

This clonotype was observed many times. The V gene is TRBV20-1, the J gene TRBJ1-2, with 10 bases identical to TRBD1. CDR3 length: 14 residues. V lost 6 bases, J lost 2 bases, and 6 bases stayed unmatched. Germline CDR1 is DFQATT and CDR2 is SNEGSKA (reference sequence). The CDR3 DNA is TGCAGTGCGAGGGTGGGACAGGGGAACTATGGCTACACCTTC. This codes for CSARVGQGNYGYTF.

This clonotype was seen many times. The chain carries TRBV29-1 and TRBJ1-1; D perhaps matches TRBD1 (5 bases). The CDR3 extends over 13 amino acids. Germline values: CDR1 SQVTM, CDR2 ANQGSEA. The V end was cut by 3 bases, the J end by 1 base, with 9 bases between. The CDR3, as DNA: TGCAGCGTTGATGGGGGGAAGAACACTGAAGCTTTCTTT. Amino acid sequence: CSVDGGKNTEAFF. The whole variable domain, filled in from reference TRBV29-1 and TRBJ1-1, reads SAVISQKPSRDICQRGTSLTIQCQVDSQVTMMFWYRQQPGQSLTLIATANQGSEATYESGFVIDKFPISRPNLTFSTLTVSNMSPEDSSIYLCSVDGGKNTEAFFGQGTRLTVV.

This clonotype showed up many times. V is TRBV3-1 and J is TRBJ1-1; D is unclear. Trimming pared 4 bases from V and 0 bases from J, leaving 9 bases between. The V gene's germline CDR1 is LGHDT and CDR2 YNNKEL (reference sequence). The CDR3 spans 14 residues. The CDR3 DNA reads as TGTGCCAGCAGCCGTCGGACGGTGAACACTGAAGCTTTCTTT. Its translation is CASSRRTVNTEAFF.

This clonotype was detected ten times or more. The rearrangement links TRBV5-4 to TRBJ1-1; 8 nucleotides line up with TRBD1. The trim removed 5 bases at V and 6 bases at J, leaving 6 bases unmatched. Germline CDR1 is SGHNT and CDR2 is YYREEE (reference sequence). CDR3 length: 13 amino acids. CDR3 in amino acids: CASRDRGLAEAFF. The CDR3 DNA reads TGTGCCAGCAGAGACAGGGGTTTGGCTGAAGCTTTCTTT.

This clonotype showed up many times. This chain joins TRBV11-2 and TRBJ2-5; 8 bases line up with TRBD1. This CDR3 is 14 amino acids long. CDR1 is SGHAT and CDR2 is FQNNGV in the germline V gene. The V gene end was trimmed by 8 bases and the J gene end by 5 bases; junction bases not matched to a gene: 10. The chain's CDR3 is CASGLTGVVETQYF. For the CDR3, the DNA is TGTGCCAGCGGACTGACAGGGGTAGTGGAGACCCAGTACTTC.

This clonotype is judged medium-sized. This chain links TRBV13 with TRBJ2-1; D may correspond to TRBD1 or TRBD2 (5 bases each). The CDR3 has 15 amino acids. CDR1 is PRHDT, CDR2 FYEKMQ, per germline (reference sequence). V lost 3 bases and J 9 bases, leaving 18 bases between the germline ends. CDR3 residues: CASSFPLGRGGEQFF. The CDR3 bases are TGTGCCAGCAGCTTCCCCCTAGGACGGGGCGGTGAGCAGTTCTTC. The full variable domain, in which reference TRBV13 and TRBJ2-1 provide the parts outside the CDR3, is AAGVIQSPRHLIKEKRETATLKCYPIPRHDTVYWYQQGPGQDPQFLISFYEKMQSDKGSIPDRFSAQQFSDYHSELNMSSLELGDSALYFCASSFPLGRGGEQFFGPGTRLTVL.

This clonotype has a count of ten or more. The chain recombines TRBV6-2 or TRBV6-3 with TRBJ1-2, with D possibly matching TRBD1 (6 bases). The CDR3 loop spans 13 amino acids. With 2 bases removed from V and 4 bases from J, the gap between germline ends came to 8 bases. CDR1 MNHEY and CDR2 SVGEGT come from the germline V gene. The CDR3 nucleotides are TGTGCCAGCAGTTACGCGGACAGCTATGGCTACACCTTC. As protein: CASSYADSYGYTF.

By proportion, this clonotype is medium-sized. The chain couples TRBV5-1 to TRBJ2-1; D is unresolved. Per germline, CDR1 SGHRS and CDR2 YFSETQ. V was trimmed by 0 bases and J by 6 bases, leaving 10 bases between them. The CDR3 is 14 amino acids. The CDR3 sequence: CASSLDKVSNEQFF. The CDR3 nucleotides are TGCGCCAGCAGCTTGGATAAAGTCAGCAATGAGCAGTTCTTC.

By sample fraction, this clonotype is medium-sized. The chain uses TRBV9 and TRBJ2-7; no definite D call. The ends were cut back, 3 bases at V and 6 bases at J, with 13 bases in the middle. The CDR3 totals 13 residues. Germline V gives CDR1 SGDLS, CDR2 YYNGEE. The DNA of the CDR3 is TGTGCCAGCAGCGCAGGAAGTAATGGCGAGCAGTACTTC. As protein: CASSAGSNGEQYF.

At least ten counts were recorded for this clonotype. The chain is built from TRBV5-4 and TRBJ2-5; no definite D call. Trimming removed 2 bases at V and 1 base at J, with 12 bases between. Germline assignment: CDR1 SGHNT and CDR2 YYREEE (reference sequence). This CDR3 is built from 15 residues. In DNA form, the CDR3 reads TGTGCCAGCAGCTTTTCTTGGGGTAGCCAAGAGACCCAGTACTTC. It specifies CASSFSWGSQETQYF.

This clonotype was recorded many times. The CDR3, as DNA: TGTGCCAGCAGCTTATTAGGTGGAAACTCAGAAGTAGAGACCCAGTACTTC. Translation: CASSLLGGNSEVETQYF. The J gene is TRBJ2-5, the V gene TRBV7-2, with unresolved D. Trimming stripped 2 bases from V and 4 bases from J, with 20 bases between. Germline values: CDR1 SGHTA, CDR2 FQGNSA. CDR3 length: 17 residues. Full variable domain (rest looked up from reference TRBV7-2 and TRBJ2-5): GAGVSQSPSNKVTEKGKDVELRCDPISGHTALYWYRQSLGQGLEFLIYFQGNSAPDKSGLPSDRFSAERTGGSVSTLTIQRTQQEDSAVYLCASSLLGGNSEVETQYFGPGTRLLVL.

This clonotype came up many times. The rearrangement joins TRBV7-9 to TRBJ2-1, with D maybe TRBD2 (6 bases). CDR1 is SEHNR and CDR2 is FQNEAQ in the germline V gene (reference sequence). The CDR3 contains 13 residues. Trimming removed 5 bases from V and 13 bases from J, with 18 bases in between. Here the CDR3 reads CASSARWGVGQFF. In DNA form, the CDR3 reads TGTGCCAGCAGCGCCCGGTGGGGGGTTGGCCAGTTCTTC.

This clonotype was seen ten or more times. This sequence joins TRBV4-1 and TRBJ2-1; 7 bases match TRBD2. Trimming removed 4 bases from V and 0 bases from J; junction bases left unmatched: 6. From germline, CDR1 is MGHRA and CDR2 YSYEKL. The CDR3 runs to 16 residues. Written as DNA, the CDR3 is TGCGCCAGCAGCCGGGGACTACCATCCTCCTACAATGAGCAGTTCTTC. It codes for CASSRGLPSSYNEQFF.

The rearrangement links TRBV2 to TRBJ2-1, with 7 bases lining up with TRBD2. The CDR3 extends over 11 amino acids. CDR1 is SNHLY, CDR2 FYNNEI, per germline. The V and J ends lost 8 bases and 7 bases, in that order; junction bases with no gene match: 2. This CDR3 reads CASFGGNEQFF. CDR3 nucleotide sequence: TGTGCCAGCTTCGGGGGGAATGAGCAGTTCTTC.